This T cell receptor beta chain was obtained from a study of neurological immune-mediated disorders. The yield of each sequencing run was over 160 million TCR-beta sequences from 15-18 subjects. From the 5' RACE reads, TCRdb called clonotypes with MiXCR, one entry per CDR3 protein. The sample holds 50,000 to 65,000 distinct CDR3 sequences; roughly 4% are singletons and the top ten take roughly 1.5%. As regards this clonotype: Its antigen remains unidentified.

General study results and limits: HTLV-1-associated myelopathy led in TCR clonal expansion, while multiple sclerosis ranked lowest, below healthy controls. Sharing of CDR3 amino acid sequences among expanded clones across subjects was absent, suggesting private repertoires in all groups.

CDR1 and CDR2 (germline): SQVTM, ANQGSEA. This CDR3 spans 12 amino acids. Trimming pared 7 bases from V and 5 bases from J, leaving 14 bases between. This chain connects TRBV29-1 to TRBJ1-1; D is unresolved. The sequenced sample consisted of PBMCs. The source of this sequence is a man younger than 45 with multiple sclerosis. CDR3 DNA: TGCAGCGCCGTTGGGGTATTGACTGAAGCTTTCTTT. Translated: CSAVGVLTEAFF. The full variable domain, in which reference TRBV29-1 and TRBJ1-1 provide the parts outside the CDR3, is SAVISQKPSRDICQRGTSLTIQCQVDSQVTMMFWYRQQPGQSLTLIATANQGSEATYESGFVIDKFPISRPNLTFSTLTVSNMSPEDSSIYLCSAVGVLTEAFFGQGTRLTVV.